The clone carrying this T cell receptor (beta chain) was seen just once. The antigen remains unidentified. Cyclophosphamide on days +3 and +4 followed busulfan-fludarabine conditioning and a marrow graft. This record belongs to a study of T cells after posttransplantation cyclophosphamide. Study-wide findings and caveats: Donor-recipient repertoire similarity was low at 1-2 months, rising over year one. Blood and skin or GI T cell repertoires showed limited TRB overlap. TRB clonality was highly associated with recipient CMV seropositivity and reactivation.

Clones were sequenced by immunoSEQ multiplex PCR, and TCRdb holds only the in-frame ones, with some missing. This repertoire shows 6,000 to 7,500 clones, about 92% found once; its top ten account for 4% to 5.5%. CDR3 length: 14 residues. The germline CDR1 and CDR2 sequences are MNHEY and SMNVEV (reference sequence). The V end was cut by 8 bases, the J end by 2 bases, with 13 bases between. This chain joins TRBV27 and TRBJ2-1, with D tentatively TRBD2 (7 bases). This sequence originates from a male patient aged 60-70 years who received an allogeneic stem cell transplant from a related donor and was CMV-positive. Some of the T cells might come from the graft donor. The source material was CD8+ T cells sorted from blood, sampled after allogeneic stem cell transplant with posttransplant cyclophosphamide. DNA of the CDR3: TGTGCCAGCTGTTGGGGGGGGCCCTACAATGAGCAGTTCTTC. It codes for CASCWGGPYNEQFF.